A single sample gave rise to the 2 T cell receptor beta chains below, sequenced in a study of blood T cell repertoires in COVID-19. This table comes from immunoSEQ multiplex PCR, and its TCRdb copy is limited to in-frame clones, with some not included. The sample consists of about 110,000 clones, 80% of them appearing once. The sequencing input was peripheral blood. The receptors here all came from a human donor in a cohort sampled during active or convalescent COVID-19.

The CDR3 nucleotides are TGTGCCAGCAGCCTCGTCTGGGGGCTAGCGGGCAGCTCCTACAATGAGCAGTTCTTC. Translating it yields CASSLVWGLAGSSYNEQFF. V is TRBV4-2 and J is TRBJ2-1; 8 bases fit TRBD2. Germline V gives CDR1 LGHNA, CDR2 YNFKEQ. J lost 0 bases, V lost 4 bases, and 14 bases had no gene match. The CDR3 sequence is 19 residues long.

The chain's CDR3 is CASSLGLPGPSTDTQYF. The CDR3 nucleotides read TGTGCCAGCAGCTTAGGTCTGCCAGGGCCTAGCACAGATACGCAGTATTTT. This chain joins TRBV7-2 and TRBJ2-3; a possible D gene is TRBD1 (5 bases). This CDR3 region has 17 residues. The V and J ends lost 1 base and 0 bases respectively, with 14 bases between them. In germline, CDR1 is SGHTA, CDR2 FQGNSA.